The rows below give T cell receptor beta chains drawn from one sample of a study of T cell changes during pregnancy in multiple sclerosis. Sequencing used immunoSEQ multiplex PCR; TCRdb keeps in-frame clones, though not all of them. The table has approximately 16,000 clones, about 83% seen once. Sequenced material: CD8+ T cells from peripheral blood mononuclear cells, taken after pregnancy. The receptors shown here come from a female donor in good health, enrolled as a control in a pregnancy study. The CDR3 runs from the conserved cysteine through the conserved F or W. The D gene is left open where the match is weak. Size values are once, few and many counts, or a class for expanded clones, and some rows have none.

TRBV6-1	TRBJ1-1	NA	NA	CASSEFSENTEAFF	TGTGCCAGCAGTGAGTTCTCAGAGAACACTGAAGCTTTCTTT
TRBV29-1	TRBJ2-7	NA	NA	CSVEHSYEQYF	TGCAGCGTTGAACACAGCTACGAGCAGTACTTC
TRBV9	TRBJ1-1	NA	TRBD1	CASSARPGGLVGQGAEAFF	TGTGCCAGCAGCGCGCGCCCGGGGGGCCTAGTTGGACAGGGCGCTGAAGCTTTCTTT
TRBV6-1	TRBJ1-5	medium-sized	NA	CASSEGEGMGNQPQHF	TGTGCCAGCAGTGAAGGCGAGGGAATGGGCAATCAGCCCCAGCATTTT
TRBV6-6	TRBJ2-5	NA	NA	CASSRLVGAETQYF	TGTGCCAGCAGCCGACTAGTGGGTGCCGAGACCCAGTACTTC
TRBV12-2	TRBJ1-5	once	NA	CASRPQGLRNQPQHF	TGTGCAAGTCGCCCGCAGGGGCTCCGCAATCAGCCCCAGCATTTT
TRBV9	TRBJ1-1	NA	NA	CASSVDPGTEAFF	TGTGCCAGCAGCGTAGATCCAGGCACTGAAGCTTTCTTT
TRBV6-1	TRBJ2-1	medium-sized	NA	CASSVPAGEYNEQFF	TGTGCCAGCAGTGTCCCCGCGGGCGAGTACAATGAGCAGTTCTTC
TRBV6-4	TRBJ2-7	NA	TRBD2	CASRPRSGASSYEQYF	TGTGCCAGCAGACCACGTAGCGGGGCGAGCTCCTACGAGCAGTACTTC
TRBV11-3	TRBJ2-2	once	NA	CATAGRGSNANTGELFF	TGTGCCACCGCCGGACGGGGGTCTAATGCGAACACCGGGGAGCTGTTTTTT
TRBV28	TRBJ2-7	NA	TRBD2	CASSPGLVPYEQYF	TGTGCCAGCAGTCCGGGACTAGTTCCCTACGAGCAGTACTTC
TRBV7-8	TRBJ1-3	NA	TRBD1	CASSTGQGGSGNTIYF	TGTGCCAGCAGCACCGGACAGGGAGGCTCTGGAAACACCATATATTTT
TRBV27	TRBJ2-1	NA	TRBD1	CASSSGQGDLNEQFF	TGTGCCAGCAGTTCGGGACAGGGGGACCTCAATGAGCAGTTCTTC
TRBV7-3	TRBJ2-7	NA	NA	CASSLKVRDEQYF	TGTGCCAGCAGCTTAAAGGTCCGGGACGAGCAGTACTTC
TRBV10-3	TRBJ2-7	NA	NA	CAISDRREHRSYEQYF	TGTGCCATCAGTGATCGTCGTGAACACAGATCCTACGAGCAGTACTTC
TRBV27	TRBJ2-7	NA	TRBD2	CASSAGLAAYEQYF	TGTGCCAGCAGTGCCGGACTAGCTGCTTATGAGCAGTACTTC
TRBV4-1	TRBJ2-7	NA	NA	CASSQAGTPSSYEQYF	TGCGCCAGCAGCCAAGCCGGGACTCCCAGCTCCTACGAGCAGTACTTC
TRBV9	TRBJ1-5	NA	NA	CASSVGGNNQPQHF	TGTGCCAGCAGCGTAGGAGGCAACAATCAGCCCCAGCATTTT
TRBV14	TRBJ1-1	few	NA	CASSQGFVGAKSTEAFF	TGTGCCAGCAGCCAGGGTTTCGTTGGGGCTAAAAGCACTGAAGCTTTCTTT
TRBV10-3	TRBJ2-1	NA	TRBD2	CAISETSGDNEQFF	TGTGCCATCAGTGAGACTAGCGGAGACAATGAGCAGTTCTTC
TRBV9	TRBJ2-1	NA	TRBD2	CASSPTSGYNEQFF	TGTGCCAGCAGCCCGACTAGCGGATACAATGAGCAGTTCTTC
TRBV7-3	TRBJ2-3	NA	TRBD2	CASSVGTSETDTQYF	TGTGCCAGCAGCGTCGGGACTAGCGAGACAGATACGCAGTATTTT